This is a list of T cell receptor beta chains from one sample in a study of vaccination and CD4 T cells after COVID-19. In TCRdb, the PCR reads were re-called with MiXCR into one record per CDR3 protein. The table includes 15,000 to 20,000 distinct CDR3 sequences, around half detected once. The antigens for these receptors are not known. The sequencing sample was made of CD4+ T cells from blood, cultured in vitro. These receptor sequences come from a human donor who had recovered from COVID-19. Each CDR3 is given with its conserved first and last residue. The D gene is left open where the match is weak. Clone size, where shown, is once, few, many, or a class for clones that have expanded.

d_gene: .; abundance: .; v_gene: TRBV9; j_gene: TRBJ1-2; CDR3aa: CASSEGGGGWYGYTF; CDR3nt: TGTGCCAGCAGCGAAGGCGGGGGTGGATGGTATGGCTACACCTTC
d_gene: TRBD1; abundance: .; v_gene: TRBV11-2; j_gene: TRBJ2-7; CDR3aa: CASSSDRVIGEQYF; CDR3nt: TGTGCCAGCAGCTCGGACAGGGTAATTGGCGAGCAGTACTTC
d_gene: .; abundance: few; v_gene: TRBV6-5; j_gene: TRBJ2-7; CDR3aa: CASSYSQSSYEQYF; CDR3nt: TGTGCCAGCAGTTACTCACAGAGCTCCTACGAGCAGTACTTC
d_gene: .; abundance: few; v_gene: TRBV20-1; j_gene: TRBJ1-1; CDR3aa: CSAPQGRMNTEAFF; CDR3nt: TGCAGTGCCCCGCAGGGACGGATGAACACTGAAGCTTTCTTT
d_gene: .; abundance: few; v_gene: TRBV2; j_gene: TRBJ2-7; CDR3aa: CASSPGRPYEQYF; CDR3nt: TGTGCCAGCAGTCCGGGACGACCTTACGAGCAGTACTTC
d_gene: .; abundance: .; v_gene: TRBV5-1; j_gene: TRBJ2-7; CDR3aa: CASSLTGQSSYEQYF; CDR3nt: TGCGCCAGCAGCCTTACGGGGCAAAGCTCCTACGAGCAGTACTTC
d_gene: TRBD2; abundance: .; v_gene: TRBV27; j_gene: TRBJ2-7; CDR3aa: CASNAGSGSREQYF; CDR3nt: TGTGCCAGCAATGCGGGGAGCGGGAGTCGCGAGCAGTACTTC
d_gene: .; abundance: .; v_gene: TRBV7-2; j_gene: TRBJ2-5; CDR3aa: CASSSQSAVQETQYF; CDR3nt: TGTGCCAGCAGCTCTCAATCGGCGGTCCAAGAGACCCAGTACTTC
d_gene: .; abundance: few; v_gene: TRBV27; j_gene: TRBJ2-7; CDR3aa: CASSPLRLGGDEQYF; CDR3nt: TGTGCCAGCAGTCCCCTGCGACTAGGCGGAGACGAGCAGTACTTC
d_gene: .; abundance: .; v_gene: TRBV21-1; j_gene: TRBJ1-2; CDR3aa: CASAQTGTIYGYTF; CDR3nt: TGTGCCAGCGCCCAGACAGGGACTATCTATGGCTACACCTTC
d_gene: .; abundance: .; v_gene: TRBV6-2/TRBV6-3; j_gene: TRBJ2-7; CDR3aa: CASSYGVGEQYF; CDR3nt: TGTGCCAGCAGTTACGGGGTTGGCGAGCAGTACTTC
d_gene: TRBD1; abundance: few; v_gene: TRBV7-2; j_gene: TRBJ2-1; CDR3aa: CASSPTGGGQFF; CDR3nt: TGTGCCAGCAGCCCGACAGGGGGCGGGCAGTTCTTC
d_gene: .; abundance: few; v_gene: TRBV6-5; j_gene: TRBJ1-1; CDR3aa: CASSYSGGTLGTEAFF; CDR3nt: TGTGCCAGCAGTTACTCGGGGGGTACCCTTGGCACTGAAGCTTTCTTT
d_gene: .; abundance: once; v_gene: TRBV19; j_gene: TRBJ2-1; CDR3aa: CASSNQGGTNNEQFF; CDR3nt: TGTGCCAGTAGTAATCAGGGGGGGACCAACAATGAGCAGTTCTTC
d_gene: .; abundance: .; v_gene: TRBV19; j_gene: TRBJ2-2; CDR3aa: CASSIGRLRTGELFF; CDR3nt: TGTGCCAGTAGTATAGGTCGGTTAAGGACCGGGGAGCTGTTTTTT
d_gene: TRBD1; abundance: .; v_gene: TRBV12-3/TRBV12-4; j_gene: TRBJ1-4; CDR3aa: CASQGQPQKLFF; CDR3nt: TGTGCCAGCCAGGGACAGCCGCAAAAACTGTTTTTT
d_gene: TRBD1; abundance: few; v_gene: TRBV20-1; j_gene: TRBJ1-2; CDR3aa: CSAYMDRVGYGYTF; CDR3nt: TGCAGTGCTTACATGGACAGGGTGGGCTATGGCTACACCTTC
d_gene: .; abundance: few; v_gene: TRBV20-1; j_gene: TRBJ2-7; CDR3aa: CSARGGFFDEQYF; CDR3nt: TGCAGTGCTAGGGGCGGCTTCTTCGACGAGCAGTACTTC
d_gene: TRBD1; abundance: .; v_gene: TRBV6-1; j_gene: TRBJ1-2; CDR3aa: CASSGRTGEDYTF; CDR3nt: TGTGCCAGCAGTGGCAGGACAGGCGAGGACTACACCTTC
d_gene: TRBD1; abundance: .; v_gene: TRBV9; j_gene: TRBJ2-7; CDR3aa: CASSVGVGTGGRNEQYF; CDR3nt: TGTGCCAGCAGCGTAGGGGTGGGAACAGGGGGCAGGAACGAGCAGTACTTC
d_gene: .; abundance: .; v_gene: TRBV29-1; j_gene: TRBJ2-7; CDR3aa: CSVVTGLGNYEQYF; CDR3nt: TGCAGCGTTGTGACAGGCCTGGGGAACTACGAGCAGTACTTC
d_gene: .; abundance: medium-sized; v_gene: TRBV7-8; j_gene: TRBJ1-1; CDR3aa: CASSLREGTTEAFF; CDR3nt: TGTGCCAGCAGCTTACGAGAAGGGACCACTGAAGCTTTCTTT
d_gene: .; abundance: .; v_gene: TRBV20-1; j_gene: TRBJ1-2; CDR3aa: CSARDVGGPYGYTF; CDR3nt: TGCAGTGCTAGAGATGTTGGGGGACCTTATGGCTACACCTTC
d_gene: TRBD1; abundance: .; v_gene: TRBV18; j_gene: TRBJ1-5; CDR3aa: CASSPRQGHQPQHF; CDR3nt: TGTGCCAGCTCACCAAGACAGGGGCATCAGCCCCAGCATTTT
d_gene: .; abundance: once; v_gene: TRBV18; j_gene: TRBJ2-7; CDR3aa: CASSLALGDVDSYEQYF; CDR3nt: TGTGCCAGCTCACTTGCCCTAGGGGACGTCGACTCCTACGAGCAGTACTTC
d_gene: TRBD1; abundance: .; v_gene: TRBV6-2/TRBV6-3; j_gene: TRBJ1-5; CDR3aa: CASSYSIVGTGLLRDNQPQHF; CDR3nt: TGTGCCAGCAGTTACTCGATCGTTGGGACAGGGCTCCTCAGAGACAATCAGCCCCAGCACTTT
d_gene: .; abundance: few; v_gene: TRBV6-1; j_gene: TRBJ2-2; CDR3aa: CATESKGLAGELFF; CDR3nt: TGTGCCACCGAATCAAAAGGCTTGGCCGGGGAGCTGTTTTTT
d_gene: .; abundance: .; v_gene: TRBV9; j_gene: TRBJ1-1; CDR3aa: CASSAGRGEAFF; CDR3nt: TGTGCCAGCAGCGCTGGGCGGGGTGAAGCTTTCTTT
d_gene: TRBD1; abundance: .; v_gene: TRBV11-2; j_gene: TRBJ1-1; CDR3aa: CASSLVGTANTEAFF; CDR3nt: TGTGCCAGCAGCTTAGTCGGGACAGCGAACACTGAAGCTTTCTTT
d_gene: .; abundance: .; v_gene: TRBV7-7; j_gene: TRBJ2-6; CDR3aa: CASSSQLASGANVLTF; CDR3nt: TGTGCTAGCAGCTCTCAGCTGGCGTCGGGGGCCAACGTCCTGACTTTC
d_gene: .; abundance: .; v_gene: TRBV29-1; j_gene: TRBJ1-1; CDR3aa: CSVETGYTEAFF; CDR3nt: TGCAGCGTTGAGACAGGATACACTGAAGCTTTCTTT
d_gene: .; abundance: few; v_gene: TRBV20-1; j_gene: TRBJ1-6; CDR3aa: CSVPGGGNSPLHF; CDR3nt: TGCAGTGTCCCCGGGGGGGGCAACTCACCCCTCCACTTT
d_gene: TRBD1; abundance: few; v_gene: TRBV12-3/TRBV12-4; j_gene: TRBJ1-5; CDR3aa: CASSRDPGQGGQPQHF; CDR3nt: TGTGCCAGCAGTCGAGATCCGGGACAGGGAGGTCAGCCCCAGCATTTT
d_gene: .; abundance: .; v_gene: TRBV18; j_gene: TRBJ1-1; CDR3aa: CASSHRNTEAFF; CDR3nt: TGTGCCAGCTCACACCGTAACACTGAAGCTTTCTTT
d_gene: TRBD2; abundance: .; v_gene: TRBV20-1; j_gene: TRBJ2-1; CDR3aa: CSATIAGPDYNEQFF; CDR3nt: TGCAGTGCAACGATAGCGGGGCCAGACTACAATGAGCAGTTCTTC
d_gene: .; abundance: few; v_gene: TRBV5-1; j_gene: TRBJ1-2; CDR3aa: CASSPSGDPNYGYTF; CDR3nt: TGCGCCAGCAGCCCCAGCGGGGATCCCAACTATGGCTACACCTTC
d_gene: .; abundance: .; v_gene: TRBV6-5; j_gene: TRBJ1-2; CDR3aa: CASSSPRRDGYTF; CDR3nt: TGTGCCAGCAGTTCACCCCGACGGGATGGCTACACCTTC
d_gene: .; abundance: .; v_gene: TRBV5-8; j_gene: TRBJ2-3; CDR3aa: CASWAGYGDTQYF; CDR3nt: TGTGCCAGCTGGGCCGGCTACGGAGATACGCAGTATTTT
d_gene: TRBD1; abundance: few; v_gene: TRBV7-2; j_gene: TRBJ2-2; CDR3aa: CASSPRGSSANTGELFF; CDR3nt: TGTGCCAGCAGCCCCAGGGGGAGTTCCGCGAACACCGGGGAGCTGTTTTTT
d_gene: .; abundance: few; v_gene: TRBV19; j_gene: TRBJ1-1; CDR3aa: CASSITGGGEAFF; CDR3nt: TGTGCCAGTAGTATAACCGGGGGCGGTGAAGCTTTCTTT
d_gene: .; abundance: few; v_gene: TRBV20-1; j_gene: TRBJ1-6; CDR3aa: CSASGADNSPLHF; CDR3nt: TGCAGTGCCAGTGGGGCAGATAATTCACCCCTCCACTTT
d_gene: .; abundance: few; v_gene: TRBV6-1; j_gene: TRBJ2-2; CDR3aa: CASSRQRDTGELFF; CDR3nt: TGTGCCAGCTCGAGACAGAGGGACACCGGGGAGCTGTTTTTT
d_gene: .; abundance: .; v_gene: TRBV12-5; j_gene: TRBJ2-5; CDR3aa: CASGPTSQETQYF; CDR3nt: TGTGCTAGTGGTCCGACAAGCCAAGAGACCCAGTACTTC
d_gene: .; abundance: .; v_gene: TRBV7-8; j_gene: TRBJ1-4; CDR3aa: CASSLGNHGLTEKLFF; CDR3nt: TGTGCCAGCAGCTTAGGTAACCACGGCCTTACCGAAAAACTGTTTTTT
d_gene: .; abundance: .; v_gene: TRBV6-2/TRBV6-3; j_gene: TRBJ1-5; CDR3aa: CASSYTTQGNQPQHF; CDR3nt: TGTGCCAGCAGTTACACAACTCAAGGGAATCAGCCCCAGCATTTT
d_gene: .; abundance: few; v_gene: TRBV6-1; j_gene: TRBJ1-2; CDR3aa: CASRLRAGYGYTF; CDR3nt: TGTGCCAGCAGGTTGAGGGCAGGATATGGCTACACCTTC
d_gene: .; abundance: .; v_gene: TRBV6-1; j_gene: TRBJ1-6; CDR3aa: CASSSRGPNSPLHF; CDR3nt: TGTGCCAGCAGCTCTAGAGGGCCTAATTCACCCCTCCACTTT
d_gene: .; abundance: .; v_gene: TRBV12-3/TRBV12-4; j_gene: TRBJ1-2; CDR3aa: CASSLDVRESYGYTF; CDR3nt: TGTGCCAGCAGTTTAGATGTCAGGGAAAGCTATGGCTACACCTTC
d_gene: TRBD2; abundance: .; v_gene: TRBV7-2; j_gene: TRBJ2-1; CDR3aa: CASRASGRGTYNEQFF; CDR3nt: TGTGCCAGCAGGGCGAGCGGGAGGGGAACCTACAATGAGCAGTTCTTC
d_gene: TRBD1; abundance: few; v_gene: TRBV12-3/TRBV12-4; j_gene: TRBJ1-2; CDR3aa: CASSFQGDLGYTF; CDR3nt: TGTGCCAGCAGTTTCCAGGGGGACTTAGGCTACACCTTC
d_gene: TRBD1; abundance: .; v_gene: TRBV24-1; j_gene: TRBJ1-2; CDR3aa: CATSDAGTGLNYGYTF; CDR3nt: TGTGCCACCAGTGATGCCGGGACAGGGCTTAACTATGGCTACACCTTC
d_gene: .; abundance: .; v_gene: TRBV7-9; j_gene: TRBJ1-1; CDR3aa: CASSTRTDLNTEAFF; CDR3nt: TGTGCCAGCAGCACTAGGACAGATTTGAACACTGAAGCTTTCTTT
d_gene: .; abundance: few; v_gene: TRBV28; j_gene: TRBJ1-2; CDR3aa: CASSAQPGYTF; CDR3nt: TGTGCCAGCAGCGCGCAGCCTGGCTACACCTTC